Sequencing of this TCR beta chain was carried out in a study of cytomegalovirus exposure and HLA in healthy donors. Study background: Later, an analysis reported that the 130 or so validation repertoires had used the same platform as the 500 to 750 first-cohort repertoires.

Assay: immunoSEQ multiplex PCR; the TCRdb copy retains only in-frame clones and omits some. The repertoire includes 43,000 or so clones, approximately 90% of them detected once, and 5.5% to 6.5% sits in the top ten. This clone was detected only once. Its antigen remains unidentified. J was trimmed by 3 bases and V by 4 bases; bases with no gene match: 3. This CDR3 comprises 15 residues. Germline V gives CDR1 SGHVS, CDR2 FNYEAQ. Overall study findings and caveats: A list of 150 to 200 TCR beta chains associated with cytomegalovirus was given. In vitro checks showed that a few CMV-associated chains really do target CMV antigens. It was reportedly the case that the classifier diagnosed cytomegalovirus status with high specificity and sensitivity.

Sample: PBMCs. The V gene is TRBV7-6, the J gene TRBJ2-1, with 10 bases that match TRBD1. The sequence came from a man younger than 30 in good health and CMV-seronegative. The CDR3 protein is CASSYDRGLYNEQFF. The CDR3 region has the DNA TGTGCCAGCAGCTATGACAGGGGGCTCTACAATGAGCAGTTCTTC.